This is a list of T cell receptor beta chains from one sample in a study of T cells in Graves' hyperthyroidism and ophthalmopathy. TCRdb ran MiXCR on the multiplex PCR reads and lists one entry per CDR3 protein. The table has roughly 500,000 distinct CDR3 sequences, around 43% seen once. Material: peripheral blood or thyroid tissue (not recorded which). The receptors were gathered from an adult woman with Graves' disease, either hyperthyroidism or ophthalmopathy (not recorded which). CDR3s include the opening cysteine and the closing phenylalanine or tryptophan. The D gene is left open where the match is weak. A row's size may be missing; if present it is once, few, many or a size class.

TRBD1,TRBV4-1,TRBJ1-2,once,TGCGCCAGCAGCGTGGGACAGGGCTACACCTTC,CASSVGQGYTF
NA,TRBV7-2,TRBJ2-7,many,TGTGCCAGCAGCTTAGCGGGAAAATCCTACGAGCAGTACTTC,CASSLAGKSYEQYF
TRBD2,TRBV15,TRBJ2-5,NA,TGTGCCACCAGCAGAGGCCAGCCGGGACTAGCAGAGACCCAGTACTTC,CATSRGQPGLAETQYF
TRBD1,TRBV10-3,TRBJ2-5,many,TGTGCCATCAGTCCTAGGACAGGGCCCCAAGAGACCCAGTACTTC,CAISPRTGPQETQYF
NA,TRBV7-3,TRBJ2-1,NA,TGTGCCAGCAGCCCCGATCGGACAGAATACAATGAGCAGTTCTTC,CASSPDRTEYNEQFF
TRBD1,TRBV7-9,TRBJ1-1,NA,TGTGCCAGCAGCTTGGGGCTCACAGGGGACACTGAAGCTTTCTTT,CASSLGLTGDTEAFF
NA,TRBV29-1,TRBJ2-7,many,TGCAGCGTGGGACTTACTACGCGCTACGAGCAGTACTTC,CSVGLTTRYEQYF
NA,TRBV6-2/TRBV6-3,TRBJ1-1,many,TGTGCCAGCAGTTACCGTGATGAAGCTTTCTTT,CASSYRDEAFF
NA,TRBV28,TRBJ2-7,few,TGTGCCAGCAGTCACGAACCGGGACCCCCTTACGAGCAGTACTTC,CASSHEPGPPYEQYF
NA,TRBV15,TRBJ2-5,NA,TGTGCCACCAGCAGGGCCCTCCAAGAGATCCAGTACTTC,CATSRALQEIQYF
NA,TRBV10-3,TRBJ1-2,NA,TGTGCCATCACTGGGGGAAGCTATGGCTACACCTTC,CAITGGSYGYTF
TRBD1,TRBV29-1,TRBJ1-2,many,TGCAGCGTTTCGAGCGCCGGGACAGGGTCCTATGGCTACACCTTC,CSVSSAGTGSYGYTF
NA,TRBV7-2,TRBJ1-4,many,TGTGCCAGCAGCTTATCATCCACTCAAAATGAAAAACTGTTTTTT,CASSLSSTQNEKLFF
NA,TRBV7-2,TRBJ1-2,NA,TGTGCCAGCAGCTTAGTTGTGGACTATGGCTACACCTTC,CASSLVVDYGYTF
TRBD1,TRBV6-5,TRBJ1-2,many,TGTGCCAGCAGGCCCGGGACAGGGAACGGCTACACCTTC,CASRPGTGNGYTF
NA,TRBV30,TRBJ1-5,few,TGTGCCTGGACCTCGGGACTGCCTAATCAGCCCCAGCATTTT,CAWTSGLPNQPQHF
TRBD2,TRBV29-1,TRBJ2-7,once,TGCAGCGTGGATCGGACTAGCGGGAGCGGCGAGCAGTACTTC,CSVDRTSGSGEQYF
NA,TRBV15,TRBJ1-2,NA,TGTGCCACCAGCAGAGACGGCCTCTCTGGCTACACCTTC,CATSRDGLSGYTF
NA,TRBV4-1,TRBJ1-1,few,TGCGCCAGCAGCCAAGTAGGCCAGACAAGGGGCACTGAAGCTTTCTTT,CASSQVGQTRGTEAFF
NA,TRBV20-1,TRBJ1-2,NA,TGCAGTGCTAGAGTAGCGGCCCCGAGGTTGTATGGCTACACCTTC,CSARVAAPRLYGYTF
TRBD1,TRBV2,TRBJ1-1,NA,TGTGCCAGCAGGGCCCCGGGACAGGGAGTGAACACTGAAGCTTTCTTT,CASRAPGQGVNTEAFF
TRBD1,TRBV2,TRBJ1-6,once,TGTGCCAGCACTACAGGGGGTAATTCACCCCTCCACTTT,CASTTGGNSPLHF
NA,TRBV7-9,TRBJ1-1,many,TGTGCCAGCAGCTTAGCACTAGGGAGAGCTTTCTTT,CASSLALGRAFF
NA,TRBV25-1,TRBJ1-6,NA,TGTGCCAGCAATGGTTTCTATAATTCACCCCTCCACTTT,CASNGFYNSPLHF
TRBD2,TRBV28,TRBJ2-7,NA,TGTGCCAGCAGTTTTAAGGGACTAGCGGTTTACGAGCAGTACTTC,CASSFKGLAVYEQYF
NA,TRBV25-1,TRBJ1-1,NA,TGTGCCAGCAGCTTGGGAGGGAGGTCGGCGACTGAAGCTCTCTTT,CASSLGGRSATEALF
TRBD1,TRBV12-3/TRBV12-4,TRBJ2-7,NA,TGTGCCAGCAGTATAACAGGGGGAGCGTCCGAGCAGTACTTC,CASSITGGASEQYF
TRBD1,TRBV5-1,TRBJ1-4,NA,TGCGCCAGCAGCTTTGACAGGGCCTACGAAAAACTGTTTTTT,CASSFDRAYEKLFF
NA,TRBV7-9,TRBJ2-5,many,TGTGCCAGCAGCCCCCAGGGGGAGACCCAGTACTTC,CASSPQGETQYF
NA,TRBV11-1,TRBJ2-1,NA,TGTGCCAGCAGCCTCGGGCCAACATCCGAGCAGTTCTTC,CASSLGPTSEQFF
TRBD2,TRBV29-1,TRBJ2-5,NA,TGCAGCGTTGAATTAGCGGGAGGAGAGACCCAGTACTTC,CSVELAGGETQYF